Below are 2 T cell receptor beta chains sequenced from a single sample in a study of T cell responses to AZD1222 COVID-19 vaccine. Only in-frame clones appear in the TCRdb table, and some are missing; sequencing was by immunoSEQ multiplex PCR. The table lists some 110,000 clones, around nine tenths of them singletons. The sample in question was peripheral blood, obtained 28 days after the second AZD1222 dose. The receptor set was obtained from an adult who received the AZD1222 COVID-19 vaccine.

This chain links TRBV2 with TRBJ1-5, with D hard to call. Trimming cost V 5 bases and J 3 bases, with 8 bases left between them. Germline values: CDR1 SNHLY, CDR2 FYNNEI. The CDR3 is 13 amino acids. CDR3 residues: CASSLRTNQPQHF. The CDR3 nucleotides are TGTGCCAGCAGTCTACGTACCAATCAGCCCCAGCATTTT.

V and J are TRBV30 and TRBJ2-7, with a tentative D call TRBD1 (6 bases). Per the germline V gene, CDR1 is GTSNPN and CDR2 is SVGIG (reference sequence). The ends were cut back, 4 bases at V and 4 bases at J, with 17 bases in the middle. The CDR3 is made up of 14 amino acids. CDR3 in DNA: TGTGCCTGGATCGTAAGGGGACAACCTTACGAGCAGTACTTC. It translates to CAWIVRGQPYEQYF. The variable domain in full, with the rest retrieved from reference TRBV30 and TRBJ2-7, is SQTIHQWPATLVQPVGSPLSLECTVEGTSNPNLYWYRQAAGRGLQLLFYSVGIGQISSEVPQNLSASRPQDRQFILSSKKLLLSDSGFYLCAWIVRGQPYEQYFGPGTRLTVT.